These T cell receptor beta chains were read from a single sample in a study of blood T cell repertoires in COVID-19. The method was immunoSEQ multiplex PCR; TCRdb's version includes in-frame clones alone and lacks a portion of them. The data contain approximately 160,000 clones, around four fifths of them seen just once; the ten biggest clones take up approximately 2.6%. The sequencing input was peripheral blood. The source of these receptors is a man between 65 and 79 years old with acute or convalescent COVID-19. The CDR3 runs from the conserved cysteine through the conserved F or W. A D gene is named only where the DNA matches it firmly. Some rows have no size entry. The others give once, few or many, or a class for an expanded clone.

TRBD1,once,TRBV2,TRBJ1-6,CASSKTGGNSPLHF,TGTGCCAGCAGTAAAACAGGGGGTAATTCACCCCTCCACTTT
NA,NA,TRBV7-6,TRBJ2-5,CASSPRVPETQYF,TGTGCCAGCAGCCCCAGGGTACCAGAGACCCAGTACTTC
NA,NA,TRBV7-2,TRBJ1-3,CASSLDPGLETGNTIYF,TGTGCCAGCAGCTTAGATCCAGGGTTAGAAACTGGAAACACCATATATTTT
NA,few,TRBV29-1,TRBJ1-4,CSVDRGEKLFF,TGCAGCGTTGATCGGGGGGAAAAACTGTTTTTT
NA,NA,TRBV10-1,TRBJ2-3,CASSDQGRTDTQYF,TGCGCCAGCAGTGATCAGGGAAGGACAGATACGCAGTATTTT
TRBD1,NA,TRBV6-5,TRBJ1-5,CASTRGSGHNQPQHF,TGTGCCAGCACCAGGGGGTCCGGACACAATCAGCCCCAGCATTTT
NA,NA,TRBV5-1,TRBJ2-5,CASSLGPNQETQYF,TGCGCCAGCAGCTTGGGTCCCAACCAAGAGACCCAGTACTTC
NA,NA,TRBV6-1,TRBJ2-3,CASSEAGTRFHTDTQYF,TGTGCCAGCAGTGAAGCCGGGACACGATTCCACACAGATACGCAGTATTTT
NA,NA,TRBV19,TRBJ1-5,CASSISSNQPQHF,TGTGCCAGTAGTATCTCTAGCAATCAGCCCCAGCATTTT
TRBD2,NA,TRBV14,TRBJ2-2,CASSQWSSGDTGELFF,TGTGCCAGCAGCCAATGGTCTAGCGGGGACACCGGGGAGCTGTTTTTT
NA,once,TRBV5-8,TRBJ1-4,CASSLENEKLFF,TGTGCCAGCAGCTTAGAGAATGAAAAACTGTTTTTT
NA,NA,TRBV18,TRBJ1-1,CASSGRHSAEAFF,TGTGCCAGCTCCGGGAGACACTCGGCTGAAGCTTTCTTT
TRBD1,few,TRBV11-2,TRBJ2-2,CASRRDRAGTGELFF,TGTGCCAGCAGGAGAGACAGGGCAGGTACCGGGGAGCTGTTTTTT
TRBD1,few,TRBV7-2,TRBJ1-5,CASSLGGDRRVQPQHF,TGTGCCAGCAGCTTGGGCGGGGACAGGAGAGTACAGCCCCAGCATTTT
NA,NA,TRBV11-3,TRBJ1-1,CASSRRGNTEAFF,TGTGCCAGCAGCCGCCGGGGAAACACTGAAGCTTTCTTT
NA,NA,TRBV14,TRBJ1-3,CASSQDLVLLSGNTIYF,TGTGCCAGCAGCCAAGATCTAGTGCTCCTCTCTGGAAACACCATATATTTT
TRBD1,NA,TRBV24-1,TRBJ2-7,CATSDAGQGVDEQYF,TGTGCCACCAGTGATGCCGGACAGGGGGTGGACGAGCAGTACTTC
TRBD1,once,TRBV5-8,TRBJ1-4,CASSLWTSWDSRNEKLFF,TGTGCCAGCAGCTTGTGGACTTCTTGGGACAGTAGAAATGAAAAACTGTTTTTT
TRBD2,NA,TRBV28,TRBJ2-3,CASIEGAGAADTQYF,TGTGCCAGCATCGAGGGAGCGGGAGCCGCAGATACGCAGTATTTT
NA,NA,TRBV3-1/TRBV3-2,TRBJ2-2,CASSQARGNTGELFF,TGTGCCAGCAGCCAAGCTCGGGGGAACACCGGGGAGCTGTTTTTT
NA,NA,TRBV2,TRBJ1-5,CASRTPYSNQPQHF,TGTGCCAGCAGGACACCTTATAGCAATCAGCCCCAGCATTTT
NA,NA,TRBV12-3/TRBV12-4,TRBJ2-7,CASSPYNYEQYF,TGTGCCAGCAGCCCTTATAACTACGAGCAGTACTTC
TRBD1,NA,TRBV4-1,TRBJ2-5,CASSQDATGRKTQYF,TGCGCCAGCAGCCAAGATGCGACAGGGAGAAAGACCCAGTACTTC
TRBD2,NA,TRBV5-4,TRBJ2-4,CASSLAGGGQNIQYF,TGTGCCAGCAGCTTGGCGGGAGGAGGGCAAAACATTCAGTACTTC
NA,NA,TRBV15,TRBJ1-4,CATSRGGAGADEKLFF,TGTGCCACCAGCAGGGGGGGCGCGGGGGCTGATGAAAAACTGTTTTTT
NA,few,TRBV5-4,TRBJ2-2,CASSLGGAITGELFF,TGTGCCAGCAGCTTGGGCGGGGCAATCACCGGGGAGCTGTTTTTT
TRBD2,NA,TRBV9,TRBJ2-5,CASSVAGGGETQYF,TGTGCCAGCAGCGTAGCGGGGGGAGGAGAGACCCAGTACTTC
TRBD1,NA,TRBV24-1,TRBJ1-1,CATREQGATEAFF,TGTGCCACCAGAGAACAGGGGGCAACTGAAGCTTTCTTT
NA,NA,TRBV18,TRBJ2-1,CASSPLVAGSSYNEQFF,TGTGCCAGCTCACCACTCGTTGCCGGGAGCTCCTACAATGAGCAGTTCTTC
NA,NA,TRBV4-2,TRBJ2-2,CASSQDRTMNTGELFF,TGTGCCAGCAGCCAAGATCGGACTATGAACACCGGGGAGCTGTTTTTT
TRBD1,NA,TRBV11-2,TRBJ2-1,CASSLQGEGQGSTYNEQFF,TGTGCCAGCAGCTTACAGGGCGAAGGACAGGGTTCCACCTACAATGAGCAGTTCTTC
TRBD1,NA,TRBV27,TRBJ1-6,CASSLRTGVDNSPLHF,TGTGCCAGCAGTTTAAGGACAGGGGTAGATAATTCACCCCTCCACTTT
NA,NA,TRBV11-2,TRBJ2-7,CASRRGQSVYEQYF,TGTGCCAGCAGGCGCGGACAATCCGTCTACGAGCAGTACTTC
TRBD1,NA,TRBV7-8,TRBJ2-7,CASSGTGASYEQYF,TGTGCCAGCAGCGGGACAGGGGCCTCCTACGAGCAGTACTTC
NA,NA,TRBV3-1/TRBV3-2,TRBJ1-1,CASSQEDSPTWNTEAFF,TGTGCCAGCAGCCAAGAGGACAGTCCGACATGGAACACTGAAGCTTTCTTT
TRBD2,NA,TRBV6-5,TRBJ2-3,CASSYDLAADTQYF,TGTGCCAGCAGTTACGATCTAGCGGCAGATACGCAGTATTTT
NA,once,TRBV5-1,TRBJ1-5,CASSLAGQPQHF,TGCGCCAGCAGCTTGGCGGGGCAGCCCCAGCATTTT
NA,NA,TRBV19,TRBJ1-3,CASSIGQRSDTIYF,TGTGCCAGTAGTATAGGTCAGAGGTCGGACACCATATATTTT
NA,NA,TRBV7-9,TRBJ2-7,CASSFVEGSNEQYF,TGTGCCAGCAGCTTTGTAGAGGGCTCCAACGAGCAGTACTTC
NA,NA,TRBV9,TRBJ1-1,CASSVDNINTEAFF,TGTGCCAGCAGCGTAGATAACATCAACACTGAAGCTTTCTTT
TRBD1,NA,TRBV6-6,TRBJ1-5,CASRTGGGGNQPQHF,TGTGCCAGCAGGACGGGAGGGGGCGGCAATCAGCCCCAGCATTTT
NA,NA,TRBV5-1,TRBJ2-6,CASSQTVSGANVLTF,TGCGCCAGCAGCCAAACAGTCTCTGGGGCCAACGTCCTGACTTTC
NA,few,TRBV4-3,TRBJ2-7,CASSQVGGAGEQYF,TGCGCCAGCAGCCAAGTAGGAGGGGCTGGCGAGCAGTACTTC
TRBD1,NA,TRBV11-1,TRBJ2-7,CASSGGQGAAFHEQYF,TGTGCCAGCAGCGGGGGACAGGGGGCTGCCTTCCACGAGCAGTACTTC
NA,NA,TRBV19,TRBJ1-5,CASGVLGLNQPQHF,TGTGCCAGTGGGGTCCTGGGGCTCAATCAGCCCCAGCATTTT
NA,NA,TRBV5-1,TRBJ2-1,CASSSEVESWSTGNEQFF,TGCGCCAGCAGTTCGGAGGTGGAGTCCTGGAGTACTGGCAATGAGCAGTTCTTC
TRBD1,NA,TRBV4-2,TRBJ2-2,CASSRQGDGELFF,TGTGCCAGCAGCCGGCAGGGGGATGGGGAGCTGTTTTTT
NA,NA,TRBV5-1,TRBJ2-7,CASSLEGGGYEQYF,TGCGCCAGCAGCTTGGAGGGAGGGGGCTACGAGCAGTACTTC
NA,NA,TRBV5-6,TRBJ1-2,CASSSQPQRDYGYTF,TGTGCCAGCAGCTCTCAGCCTCAACGGGACTATGGCTACACCTTC
NA,NA,TRBV7-7,TRBJ1-3,CASSQDNSGNTIYF,TGTGCCAGCAGCCAGGACAACTCTGGAAACACCATATATTTT
NA,NA,TRBV5-6,TRBJ2-7,CASSLLTEPLYEQYF,TGTGCCAGCAGCTTGTTGACAGAACCCCTCTACGAGCAGTACTTC
NA,few,TRBV5-6,TRBJ1-5,CASSLGSQPQHF,TGTGCCAGCAGCTTGGGGAGTCAGCCCCAGCATTTT
TRBD1,NA,TRBV7-9,TRBJ2-7,CAGSARGQGYEQYF,TGTGCCGGGTCGGCCCGGGGACAGGGCTACGAGCAGTACTTC
TRBD1,once,TRBV19,TRBJ1-1,CASSIRDRTNTEAFF,TGTGCCAGTAGTATCCGGGACAGGACGAACACTGAAGCTTTCTTT
TRBD1,few,TRBV19,TRBJ2-7,CASSIVGGQGSFYEQYF,TGTGCCAGTAGTATAGTGGGTGGACAGGGAAGCTTCTACGAGCAGTACTTC
TRBD2,NA,TRBV19,TRBJ2-1,CASSIVQPGLAGGYNEQFF,TGTGCCAGTAGTATAGTCCAACCGGGACTAGCGGGGGGGTACAATGAGCAGTTCTTC
NA,NA,TRBV5-4,TRBJ1-2,CASSLEPGEGYGYTF,TGTGCCAGCAGCTTGGAGCCGGGGGAGGGCTATGGCTACACCTTC
TRBD1,NA,TRBV6-5,TRBJ1-2,CASRGTATYGYTF,TGTGCCAGCAGGGGGACAGCCACCTATGGCTACACCTTC
NA,NA,TRBV11-3,TRBJ2-1,CASSSGQGSSSYNEQFF,TGTGCCAGCAGCTCAGGCCAGGGTTCAAGCTCCTACAATGAGCAGTTCTTC